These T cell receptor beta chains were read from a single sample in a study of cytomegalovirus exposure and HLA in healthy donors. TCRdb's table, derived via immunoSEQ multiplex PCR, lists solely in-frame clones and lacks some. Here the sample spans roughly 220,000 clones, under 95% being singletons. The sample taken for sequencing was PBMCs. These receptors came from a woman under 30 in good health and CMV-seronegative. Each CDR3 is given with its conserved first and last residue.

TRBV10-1	CASSDQGRELVEQFF
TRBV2	CASGGGGFYNEQFF
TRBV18	CASSLALDSYSGNTIYF
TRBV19	CASSIGGGTGTDTQYF
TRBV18	CASSPGAGYHTEAFF
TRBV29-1	CSVPRAGFGTEAFF
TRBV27	CASRTGTGGRGYTF
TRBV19	CASSIGSAGNEQFF
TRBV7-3	CASSFAGEWNEQFF
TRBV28	CASSLNTGRAGELFF
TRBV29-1	CSVEVIEHTEAFF
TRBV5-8	CASRGLGYNSPLHF
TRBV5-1	CASSGNSGGDTEAFF
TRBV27	CASSPWGGQPQHF
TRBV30	CAWQQGDLGYTF
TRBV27	CASSLGAQRTEAFF
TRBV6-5	CASSPGVGGYTF
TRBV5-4	CASSSRQGRNEQFF
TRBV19	CASSPAGGTYEQYF